This T cell receptor (beta chain) was captured in a study of breast tumors, draining lymph nodes, adjacent tissues. Study-level findings and limits: Tumor repertoires ranked between lymph nodes and nontumor tissue in diversity, with V and J gene preferences.

Concerning this clonotype: What it binds is unknown.

Each CDR3 protein gets one entry after TCRdb re-called the multiplex PCR reads with MiXCR. This table has about 9,000 distinct CDR3 sequences, under 55% appearing once. The sequenced sample consisted of tumor-adjacent breast tissue. The source of this sequence is a female donor with breast cancer. Some clones in this sample may be carry-over from other donors' samples.

CDR3 residues: CASSVWLTSGRSYNEQFF. In DNA form, the CDR3 reads TGTGCCAGCAGCGTATGGCTGACTAGCGGGAGGTCCTACAATGAGCAGTTCTTC. The chain combines TRBV9 with TRBJ2-1, with 13 bases identical to TRBD2. This CDR3 spans 18 amino acids. V lost 1 base, J lost 1 base, and 5 bases stayed unmatched. Germline V CDR1 and CDR2: SGDLS, YYNGEE.